One and the same sample provided the 29 T cell receptor beta chains below, sequenced in a study of shared clonotypes between healthy human individuals. The table came from immunoSEQ multiplex PCR; TCRdb's copy has only in-frame clones and leaves some out. The profile covers more than 2 million clones, with around 96% appearing a single time and roughly 1% taken by the ten largest. In the naive CD8 group, cells lacked CD45RO and were positively selected for CCR7, so terminally differentiated effector memory CD45RA+ cells were left out. Input material: naive CD8+ T cells sorted from blood. The receptors were gathered from a man younger than 35 in good health.

The chain carries TRBV7-9 and TRBJ1-4; 9 nucleotides align to TRBD1. CDR3 size: 15 residues. Germline loops: CDR1 SEHNR, CDR2 FQNEAQ (reference sequence). Trimming took 3 bases from V and 7 from J; bases not matched to a gene: 6. The DNA for the CDR3 is TGTGCCAGCAGCTTCCCAGACAGGGGGTTTGAAAAACTGTTTTTT. As protein: CASSFPDRGFEKLFF.

The J gene is TRBJ2-7, the V gene TRBV15, with 7 bases aligning to TRBD2. CDR1 and CDR2 (germline): LNHNV, YYDKDF (reference sequence). V was pared by 1 base and J by 2 bases, with 5 bases of the junction left unmatched. The CDR3 has 15 amino acids. The CDR3 sequence: CATSRGLAEAYEQYF. Written as DNA, the CDR3 is TGTGCCACCAGCAGAGGTCTAGCGGAAGCCTACGAGCAGTACTTC.

V gene TRBV6-5 combines with J gene TRBJ2-1, with D perhaps TRBD1 or TRBD2 (5 bases each). The length of the CDR3 is 15 residues. Germline values: CDR1 MNHEY, CDR2 SVGAGI. V lost 2 bases and J lost 8, with 16 bases in between. CDR3 region: CASSYGGEGPDEQFF. In DNA, the CDR3 is TGTGCCAGCAGTTACGGGGGTGAAGGGCCCGATGAGCAGTTCTTC.

The V and J genes are TRBV18 and TRBJ1-4; D is possibly TRBD1 (6 bases). The CDR3 extends over 15 amino acids. Germline CDR1 and CDR2: KGHSH and LQKENI. The ends were cut back, 3 bases at V and 4 bases at J, with 12 bases in the middle. In DNA form, the CDR3 reads TGTGCCAGCTCACCGACAGGTACTATTAATGAAAAACTGTTTTTT. It specifies CASSPTGTINEKLFF.

This chain joins TRBV9 and TRBJ1-1; no firm D call. V lost 3 bases and J lost 3, with 6 bases in between. The CDR3 is 12 residues long. CDR1 and CDR2 (germline): SGDLS, YYNGEE. CDR3 in amino acids: CASSALDTEAFF. The CDR3 nucleotides are TGTGCCAGCAGCGCACTAGACACTGAAGCTTTCTTT.

This rearrangement joins TRBV12-5 to TRBJ2-7, with unresolved D. The length of the CDR3 is 11 residues. Germline CDR1 LGHNT, CDR2 FRNRAP. Trimming pared 4 bases from V and 4 bases from J, leaving 5 bases between. The CDR3 protein is CASGSIYEQYF. The CDR3 nucleotides are TGTGCTAGTGGTTCTATTTACGAGCAGTACTTC.

The V gene is TRBV7-9, the J gene TRBJ1-2; a weak D match, TRBD1 (5 bases). Deletions cut 5 bases from V and 5 bases from J, with 12 bases between. The CDR3 spans 13 residues. Germline lookup yields CDR1 SEHNR and CDR2 FQNEAQ (reference sequence). The CDR3 region is CASSVAGEYGYTF. The DNA for the CDR3 is TGTGCCAGCAGCGTGGCGGGGGAGTATGGCTACACCTTC.

The chain joins TRBV7-9 to TRBJ2-5; D gene uncertain. The V gene lost 5 bases and the J gene lost 1 base, with 5 bases spanning the gap. Germline V lookup: CDR1 SEHNR, CDR2 FQNEAQ (reference sequence). This CDR3 contains 12 residues. In DNA form, the CDR3 reads TGTGCCAGCAGCCCAGGCCAAGAGACCCAGTACTTC. It translates to CASSPGQETQYF. Using reference TRBV7-9 and TRBJ2-5 for the parts outside the CDR3, the full variable domain is DTGVSQNPRHKITKRGQNVTFRCDPISEHNRLYWYRQTLGQGPEFLTYFQNEAQLEKSRLLSDRFSAERPKGSFSTLEIQRTEQGDSAMYLCASSPGQETQYFGPGTRLLVL.

V and J are TRBV13 and TRBJ1-2, with 7 nucleotides matching TRBD1. The J segment lost 4 bases and the V segment lost 0 bases, leaving 2 bases of the junction unmatched. The CDR3 is made up of 14 amino acids. The germline V gene has CDR1 PRHDT and CDR2 FYEKMQ (reference sequence). The CDR3 is CASSLGRGTYGYTF. Written as DNA, the CDR3 is TGTGCCAGCAGCTTAGGCAGGGGGACCTATGGCTACACCTTC.

Regarding this clone: The sample holds other DNA sequences that translate to the same CDR3. The rearrangement joins TRBV19 to TRBJ1-2, with D perhaps matching TRBD1 (5 bases). The V end was cut by 3 bases, the J end by 3 bases, with 8 bases between. Germline CDR1 LNHDA, CDR2 SQIVND (reference sequence). CDR3 size: 13 residues. The CDR3 nucleotides are TGTGCCAGTAGTATCTCAGGGTACTATGGCTACACCTTC. As protein: CASSISGYYGYTF.

The chain has TRBV4-1 and TRBJ1-1; D is undetermined. This CDR3 is built from 15 residues. Germline V lookup: CDR1 MGHRA, CDR2 YSYEKL. Trimming removed 2 bases at V and 0 bases at J, with 10 bases between. The CDR3 reads CASSQPTTVNTEAFF. The DNA for the CDR3 is TGCGCCAGCAGCCAACCTACAACAGTGAACACTGAAGCTTTCTTT.

Notes on this clone: The same CDR3 can be traced to other DNA sequences in this sample. The chain uses TRBV6-5 and TRBJ1-1; D unresolved. The CDR3 runs to 11 residues. V was cut by 5 bases and J by 4 bases, with 5 bases left in between. Germline-derived CDR1 and CDR2 are MNHEY and SVGAGI. The CDR3 sequence is CASSEGTEAFF. For the CDR3, the DNA is TGTGCCAGCAGTGAGGGCACTGAAGCTTTCTTT.

This clone has a single count. The chain is built from TRBV27 and TRBJ2-6, with D possibly being TRBD1 (6 bases). Germline assignment: CDR1 MNHEY and CDR2 SMNVEV (reference sequence). CDR3 size: 18 residues. V was clipped by 5 bases and J by 2 bases, with 19 bases between them. The CDR3 protein is CASSPLSVQGAGANVLTF. In nucleotides, the CDR3 is TGTGCCAGCAGTCCGCTATCCGTACAGGGAGCTGGGGCCAACGTCCTGACTTTC.

This chain links TRBV7-8 with TRBJ2-7; 8 nucleotides line up with TRBD1. Trimming took 5 bases from V and 2 from J; bases not matched to a gene: 8. CDR1 is SGHVS, CDR2 FQNEAQ, per germline. The CDR3 consists of 15 residues. CDR3 protein: CASSPWTGKTYEQYF. Here the CDR3 DNA reads TGTGCCAGCAGCCCCTGGACAGGGAAGACCTACGAGCAGTACTTC.

V and J are TRBV28 and TRBJ2-1; possible D gene TRBD1, 5 bases. The CDR3 is 14 amino acids. Per germline, CDR1 MDHEN and CDR2 SYDVKM. V was trimmed by 6 bases and J by 7 bases, leaving 16 bases between them. In DNA, the CDR3 is TGTGCCAGCAGCGCGGATTCAGGGTCGAATGAGCAGTTCTTC. The encoded protein is CASSADSGSNEQFF.

The chain is built from TRBV2 and TRBJ1-1, with TRBD1 identical over 7 bases. J gave up 9 bases and V 6 bases, and 7 bases lay outside the gene matches. Germline V gives CDR1 SNHLY, CDR2 FYNNEI. This CDR3 has 12 residues. The CDR3 protein is CASRDGQVKAFF. CDR3 nucleotide sequence: TGTGCCAGCAGAGATGGACAGGTTAAAGCTTTCTTT.

This chain connects TRBV20-1 to TRBJ1-1; no clear D gene. Germline V gives CDR1 DFQATT, CDR2 SNEGSKA (reference sequence). This CDR3 region has 11 residues. CDR3 residues: CSPMGNTEAFF. Written as DNA, the CDR3 is TGCAGCCCCATGGGGAACACTGAAGCTTTCTTT.

The chain has TRBV4-1 and TRBJ1-2; 10 bases match TRBD1. CDR3 size: 16 residues. J was trimmed by 5 bases and V by 3 bases; bases with no gene match: 9. CDR1 is MGHRA, CDR2 YSYEKL, per germline. The CDR3 region is CASSQTETGGWYGYTF. Written as DNA, the CDR3 is TGCGCCAGCAGCCAGACGGAGACAGGGGGCTGGTATGGCTACACCTTC.

The chain combines TRBV2 with TRBJ2-1; 11 bases map to TRBD2. CDR3 length equals 22 residues. V dropped 6 bases and J dropped 2; count of bases not matched to a gene: 24. Per germline, CDR1 SNHLY and CDR2 FYNNEI. The CDR3, as DNA: TGTGCCAGCAGGGCCTCGGGGCTAGCGGGAGGTGATTTGCCCTCAACCTACAATGAGCAGTTCTTC. It is translated as CASRASGLAGGDLPSTYNEQFF.

In its sample, this clone was seen once. Other DNA sequences in this specimen translate into the identical CDR3. The CDR3 here is CASSMGLAGYNEQFF. CDR3 sequence (DNA): TGTGCCAGTAGTATGGGACTAGCGGGTTACAATGAGCAGTTCTTC. The rearrangement joins TRBV19 to TRBJ2-1; 12 positions match TRBD2. Germline assignment: CDR1 LNHDA and CDR2 SQIVND (reference sequence). The CDR3 has 15 residues. V shed 3 bases and J 4 bases; nucleotides not matched to a gene: 1. Full variable domain (rest looked up from reference TRBV19 and TRBJ2-1): DGGITQSPKYLFRKEGQNVTLSCEQNLNHDAMYWYRQDPGQGLRLIYYSQIVNDFQKGDIAEGYSVSREKKESFPLTVTSAQKNPTAFYLCASSMGLAGYNEQFFGPGTRLTVL.

The chain couples TRBV7-9 to TRBJ1-2, with TRBD1 identical over 8 bases. CDR1 SEHNR and CDR2 FQNEAQ come from the germline V gene (reference sequence). This CDR3 comprises 13 residues. With V trimmed by 4 bases and J by 8 bases, 6 bases remained unmatched. CDR3 coding DNA: TGTGCCAGCAGCTCTCTGACAGGGGAAGGCTACACCTTC. This translates into CASSSLTGEGYTF.

This chain connects TRBV5-4 to TRBJ2-1; 12 bases agree with TRBD2. CDR3 length equals 14 residues. V gave up 2 bases and J gave up 10 bases; unmatched junction bases: 4. Germline V gene sequence: CDR1 SGHNT, CDR2 YYREEE (reference sequence). In DNA form, the CDR3 reads TGTGCCAGCAGCTTTGCTAGCGGGGGGGACGAGCAGTTCTTC. Residues: CASSFASGGDEQFF.

Points on this clone: The sample holds other DNA sequences that translate to the same CDR3. This chain links TRBV30 with TRBJ1-2; 10 bases align to TRBD1. Trimming at V came to 5 bases and at J to 6 bases, leaving 0 bases not matched to a gene. Germline V gene lookup returns CDR1 GTSNPN and CDR2 SVGIG (reference sequence). This CDR3 region has 11 residues. CDR3 nucleotide sequence: TGTGCCTGGGGACAGGGGGATGGCTACACCTTC. Its protein is CAWGQGDGYTF.

As to this clone: Other DNA sequences of this sample code for an identical CDR3. The chain uses TRBV5-1 and TRBJ2-1; either TRBD1 or TRBD2 may supply D (6 bases each). The CDR3 extends over 15 amino acids. V was shortened by 0 bases and J by 5 bases, with 12 bases between the two germline ends. CDR1 is SGHRS and CDR2 is YFSETQ in the germline V gene. The chain's CDR3 is CASSLVGGPNNEQFF. In DNA, the CDR3 is TGCGCCAGCAGCTTGGTTGGGGGGCCCAACAATGAGCAGTTCTTC.

As DNA, the CDR3 is TGCGCCAGCCTAACTTTTGACTCCTACGAGCAGTACTTC. It translates to CASLTFDSYEQYF. This chain connects TRBV10-2 to TRBJ2-7; D call uncertain. There are 13 residues in the CDR3. The germline V gene encodes CDR1 WSHSY and CDR2 SAAADI. V was trimmed by 8 bases and J by 0 bases, leaving 11 bases between them.

V gene TRBV7-8 combines with J gene TRBJ2-1, with no clear D. With 1 base removed from V and 0 bases from J, the gap between germline ends came to 7 bases. This CDR3 is 15 amino acids long. Germline V gene data show CDR1 as SGHVS and CDR2 as FQNEAQ. Written as DNA, the CDR3 is TGTGCCAGCAGCTTAGGTCTTAACTCCTACAATGAGCAGTTCTTC. Translating it yields CASSLGLNSYNEQFF.

About this clone: No conserved phenylalanine or tryptophan ends this CDR3, so it is likely a read error. The chain is built from TRBV6-6 and TRBJ1-2, with D tentatively TRBD1 (5 bases). The CDR3 runs to 12 residues. Per germline, CDR1 MNHNY and CDR2 SVGAGI (reference sequence). V was trimmed by 5 bases and J by 6 bases, leaving 10 bases between them. This CDR3 is CASSPTGDGYTS. CDR3 in DNA: TGTGCCAGCAGTCCTACGGGGGATGGCTACACCTCC.

This clone was seen once. The V call is TRBV19, the J call TRBJ1-4; unclear D gene. The CDR3 runs 13 residues. V was pared by 6 bases and J by 8 bases, with 13 bases between. From germline, CDR1 is LNHDA and CDR2 SQIVND (reference sequence). DNA of the CDR3: TGTGCCAGTAGAACCTACGGTCACGAAAAACTGTTTTTT. This translates into CASRTYGHEKLFF.

This clone showed up just once. The chain links TRBV27 to TRBJ2-4; D might be TRBD1 or TRBD2, each matching 6 bases. CDR1 is MNHEY and CDR2 is SMNVEV in the germline V gene (reference sequence). V was shortened by 5 bases and J by 10 bases, with 15 bases between the two germline ends. CDR3 length: 13 amino acids. The CDR3 loop is CASSPGGGLIQYF. The CDR3 bases are TGTGCCAGCAGTCCAGGAGGGGGTTTAATTCAGTACTTC.